Presented here are 3 T cell receptor beta chains from one specimen sequenced in a study of cytomegalovirus exposure and HLA in healthy donors. A multiplex PCR was run with 60 Vbeta primers and 13 Jbeta primers. Sequencing was performed with immunoSEQ multiplex PCR; in TCRdb, only in-frame clones are kept and a portion is missing. The data contain 170,000 or so clones, over 70% of them singletons. The sample was PBMCs. These receptors were obtained from a woman aged 60-75 years in good health and CMV-seropositive.

V and J are TRBV29-1 and TRBJ2-1; 7 bases align to TRBD2. The germline V gene encodes CDR1 SQVTM and CDR2 ANQGSEA. The CDR3 length is 14 residues. V lost 1 base and J lost 1; bases outside the gene matches: 1. The CDR3 sequence: CSVEGRESYNEQFF. As DNA, the CDR3 is TGCAGCGTTGAAGGGCGGGAGTCCTACAATGAGCAGTTCTTC.

The chain combines TRBV21-1 with TRBJ2-2; the listed D gene, TRBD1, was not tested against the DNA. TRBV21-1 represents a pseudogene. The CDR3 loop spans 22 amino acids. The CDR3 here is CASSTILRDPPGAISNTGELFF. As DNA, the CDR3 is TGTGCCAGCAGCACAATCTTACGAGACCCACCAGGGGCCATCTCGAACACCGGGGAGCTGTTTTTT.

The chain joins TRBV28 to TRBJ1-5; 7 bases match TRBD1. V was pared by 5 bases and J by 2 bases, with 15 bases of the junction left unmatched. The CDR3 is 18 residues long. CDR1 and CDR2 (germline): MDHEN, SYDVKM. Here the CDR3 DNA reads TGTGCCAGCAGTCCCCCACCCGGGACAGCCCTCGGCAATCAGCCCCAGCATTTT. The encoded protein is CASSPPPGTALGNQPQHF.